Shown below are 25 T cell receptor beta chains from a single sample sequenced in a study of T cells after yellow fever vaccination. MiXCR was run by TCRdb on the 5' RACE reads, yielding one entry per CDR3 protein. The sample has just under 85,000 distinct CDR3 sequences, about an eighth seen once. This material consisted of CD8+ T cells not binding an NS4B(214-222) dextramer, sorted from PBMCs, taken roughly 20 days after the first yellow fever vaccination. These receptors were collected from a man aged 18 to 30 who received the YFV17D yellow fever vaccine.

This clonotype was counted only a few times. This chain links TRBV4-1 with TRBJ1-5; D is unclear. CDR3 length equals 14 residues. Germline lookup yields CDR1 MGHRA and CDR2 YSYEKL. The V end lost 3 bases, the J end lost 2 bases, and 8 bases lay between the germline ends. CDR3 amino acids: CASSQGVGNQPQHF. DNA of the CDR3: TGCGCCAGCAGCCAGGGAGTGGGCAATCAGCCCCAGCATTTT.

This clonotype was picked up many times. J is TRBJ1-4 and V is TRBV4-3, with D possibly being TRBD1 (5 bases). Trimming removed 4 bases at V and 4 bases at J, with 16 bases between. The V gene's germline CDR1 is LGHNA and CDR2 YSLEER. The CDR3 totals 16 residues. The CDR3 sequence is CASSPNEGSGNEKLFF. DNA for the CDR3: TGCGCCAGCAGCCCAAACGAGGGGTCGGGTAATGAAAAACTGTTTTTT.

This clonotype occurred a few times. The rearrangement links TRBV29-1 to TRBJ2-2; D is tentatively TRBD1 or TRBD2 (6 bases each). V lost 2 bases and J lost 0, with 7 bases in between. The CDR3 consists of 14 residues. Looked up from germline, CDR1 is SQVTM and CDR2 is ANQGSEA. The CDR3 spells CSVERGANTGELFF. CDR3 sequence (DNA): TGCAGCGTTGAAAGGGGGGCGAACACCGGGGAGCTGTTTTTT.

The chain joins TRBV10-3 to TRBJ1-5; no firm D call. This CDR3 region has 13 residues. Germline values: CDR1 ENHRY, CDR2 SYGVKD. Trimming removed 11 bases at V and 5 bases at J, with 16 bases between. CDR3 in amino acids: CASRLEGYQPQHF. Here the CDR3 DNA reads TGTGCCTCCCGGCTGGAGGGTTATCAGCCCCAGCATTTT.

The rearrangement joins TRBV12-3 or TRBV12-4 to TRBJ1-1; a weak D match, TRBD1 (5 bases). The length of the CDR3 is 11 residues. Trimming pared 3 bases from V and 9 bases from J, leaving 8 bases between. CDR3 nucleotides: TGTGCCAGCAGTTTTGGGACCAAAGCTTTCTTT. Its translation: CASSFGTKAFF.

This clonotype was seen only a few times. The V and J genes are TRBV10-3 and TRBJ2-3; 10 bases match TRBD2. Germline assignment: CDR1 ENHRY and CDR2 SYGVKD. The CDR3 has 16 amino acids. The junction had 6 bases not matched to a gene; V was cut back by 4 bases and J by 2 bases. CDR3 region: CAISGASGGSTDTQYF. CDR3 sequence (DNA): TGTGCCATCAGTGGAGCTAGCGGGGGCTCCACAGATACGCAGTATTTT.

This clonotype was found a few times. As DNA, the CDR3 is TGCGCCAGCAGCTCCAAACAGGGGAACAGTGAAAAACTGTTTTTT. This sequence encodes CASSSKQGNSEKLFF. V usage is TRBV5-1 and J usage is TRBJ1-4, with 7 nucleotides matching TRBD1. J was trimmed by 7 bases and V by 3 bases; bases with no gene match: 9. Germline V gene lookup returns CDR1 SGHRS and CDR2 YFSETQ. CDR3 size: 15 residues.

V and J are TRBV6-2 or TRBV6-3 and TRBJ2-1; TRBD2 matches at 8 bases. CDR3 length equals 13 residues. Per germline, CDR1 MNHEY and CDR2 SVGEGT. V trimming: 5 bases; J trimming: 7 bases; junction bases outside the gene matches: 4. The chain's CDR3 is CASSPGGGNEQFF. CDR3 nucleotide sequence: TGTGCCAGCAGTCCCGGGGGGGGGAATGAGCAGTTCTTC.

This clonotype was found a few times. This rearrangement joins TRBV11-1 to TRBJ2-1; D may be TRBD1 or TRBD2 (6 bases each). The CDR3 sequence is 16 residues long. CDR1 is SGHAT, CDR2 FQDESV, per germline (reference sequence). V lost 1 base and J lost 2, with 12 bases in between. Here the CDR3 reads CASSLGAGEAYNEQFF. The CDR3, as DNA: TGTGCCAGCAGCTTAGGGGCAGGGGAGGCCTACAATGAGCAGTTCTTC.

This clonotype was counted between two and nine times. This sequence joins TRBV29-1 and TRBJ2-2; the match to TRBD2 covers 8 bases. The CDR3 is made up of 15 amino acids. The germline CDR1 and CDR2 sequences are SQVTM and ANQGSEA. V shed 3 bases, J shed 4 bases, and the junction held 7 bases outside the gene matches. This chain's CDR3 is CSVEIAGLVTGELFF. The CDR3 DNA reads TGCAGCGTTGAGATAGCGGGGTTGGTCACCGGGGAGCTGTTTTTT.

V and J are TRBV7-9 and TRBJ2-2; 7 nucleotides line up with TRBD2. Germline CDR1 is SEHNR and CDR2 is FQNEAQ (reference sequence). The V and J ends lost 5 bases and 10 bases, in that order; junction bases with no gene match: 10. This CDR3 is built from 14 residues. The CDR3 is CASSRRDYPTELFF. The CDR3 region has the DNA TGTGCCAGCAGCCGGAGGGACTACCCCACGGAGCTGTTTTTT.

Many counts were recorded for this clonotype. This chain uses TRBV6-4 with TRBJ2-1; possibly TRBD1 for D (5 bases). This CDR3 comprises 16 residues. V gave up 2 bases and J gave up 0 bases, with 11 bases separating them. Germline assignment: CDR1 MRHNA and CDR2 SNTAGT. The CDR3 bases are TGTGCCAGCAGTGACATACAGGTCAGCTCCTACAATGAGCAGTTCTTC. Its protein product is CASSDIQVSSYNEQFF.

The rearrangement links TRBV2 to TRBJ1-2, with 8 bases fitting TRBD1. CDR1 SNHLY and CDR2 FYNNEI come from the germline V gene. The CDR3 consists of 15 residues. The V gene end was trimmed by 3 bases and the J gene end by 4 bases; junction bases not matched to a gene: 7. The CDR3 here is CASSDRTGLGYGYTF. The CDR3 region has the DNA TGTGCCAGCAGTGACAGGACAGGGCTTGGCTATGGCTACACCTTC.

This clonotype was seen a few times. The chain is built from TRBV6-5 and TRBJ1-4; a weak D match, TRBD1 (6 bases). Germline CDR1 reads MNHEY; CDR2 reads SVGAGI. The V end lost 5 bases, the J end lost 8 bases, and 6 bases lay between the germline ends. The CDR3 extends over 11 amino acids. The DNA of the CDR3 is TGTGCCAGCAGTACAGGGGAAAAACTGTTTTTT. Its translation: CASSTGEKLFF.

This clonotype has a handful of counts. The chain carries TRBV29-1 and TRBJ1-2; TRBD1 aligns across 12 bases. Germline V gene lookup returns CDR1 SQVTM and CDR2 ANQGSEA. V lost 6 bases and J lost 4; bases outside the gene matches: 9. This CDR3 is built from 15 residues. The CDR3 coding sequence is TGCAGCGTGGGGGGACAGGGGGCCCCTACCTATGGCTACACCTTC. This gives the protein CSVGGQGAPTYGYTF. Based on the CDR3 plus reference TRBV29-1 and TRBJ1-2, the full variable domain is SAVISQKPSRDICQRGTSLTIQCQVDSQVTMMFWYRQQPGQSLTLIATANQGSEATYESGFVIDKFPISRPNLTFSTLTVSNMSPEDSSIYLCSVGGQGAPTYGYTFGSGTRLTVV.

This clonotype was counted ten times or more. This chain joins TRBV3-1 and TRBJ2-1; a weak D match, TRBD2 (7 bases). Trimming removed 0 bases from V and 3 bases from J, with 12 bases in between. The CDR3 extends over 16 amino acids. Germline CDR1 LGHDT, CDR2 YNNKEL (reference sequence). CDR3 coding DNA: TGTGCCAGCAGCCAAGAAAGGGGGGGCCTCTACAATGAGCAGTTCTTC. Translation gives CASSQERGGLYNEQFF.

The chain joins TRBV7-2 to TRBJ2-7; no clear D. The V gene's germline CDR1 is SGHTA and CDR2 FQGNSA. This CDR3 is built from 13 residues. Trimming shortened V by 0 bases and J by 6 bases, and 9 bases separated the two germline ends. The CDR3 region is CASSLALGSEQYF. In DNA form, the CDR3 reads TGTGCCAGCAGCTTAGCGCTCGGTAGCGAGCAGTACTTC.

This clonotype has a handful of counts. The CDR3 nucleotides read TGTGCCAGCAGTTTAAGGGGGATGCCTGGAAACACCATATATTTT. It translates to CASSLRGMPGNTIYF. This sequence joins TRBV12-3 or TRBV12-4 and TRBJ1-3; D possibly corresponds to TRBD1 (6 bases). CDR3 length equals 15 residues. V lost 2 bases to trimming and J lost 2 bases, with 10 bases between them.

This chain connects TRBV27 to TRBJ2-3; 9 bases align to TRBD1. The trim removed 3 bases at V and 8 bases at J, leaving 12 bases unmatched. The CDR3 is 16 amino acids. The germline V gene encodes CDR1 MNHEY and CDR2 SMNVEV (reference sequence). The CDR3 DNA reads TGTGCCAGCAGTTTCTCCGGGACAGGGATGTTGGGTACGCAGTATTTT. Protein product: CASSFSGTGMLGTQYF.

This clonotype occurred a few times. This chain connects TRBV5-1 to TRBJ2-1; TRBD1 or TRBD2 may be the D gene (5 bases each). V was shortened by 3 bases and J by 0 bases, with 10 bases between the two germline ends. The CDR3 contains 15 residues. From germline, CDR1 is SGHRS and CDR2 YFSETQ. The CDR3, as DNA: TGCGCCAGCAGCTCCAGGGAGAGCTCCTACAATGAGCAGTTCTTC. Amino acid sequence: CASSSRESSYNEQFF.

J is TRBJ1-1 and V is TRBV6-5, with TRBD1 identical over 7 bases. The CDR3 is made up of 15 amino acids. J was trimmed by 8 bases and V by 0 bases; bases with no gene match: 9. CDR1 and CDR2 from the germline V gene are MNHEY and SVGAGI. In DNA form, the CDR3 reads TGTGCCAGCAGTTACTCGAGTGTGGGACAGAAAGAAGCTTTCTTT. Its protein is CASSYSSVGQKEAFF.

This CDR3 is CSVWRDRGRGELFF. The CDR3 DNA reads as TGCAGCGTGTGGAGGGACAGGGGGCGCGGGGAGCTGTTTTTT. This chain connects TRBV29-1 to TRBJ2-2; 12 bases agree with TRBD1. Germline CDR1 and CDR2: SQVTM and ANQGSEA. J gave up 7 bases and V 6 bases, and 6 bases lay outside the gene matches. The CDR3 extends over 14 amino acids.

CDR3 loop: CAWNPGVRAFF. As DNA, the CDR3 is TGTGCCTGGAACCCGGGGGTTAGGGCTTTCTTT. The chain couples TRBV30 to TRBJ1-1; possible D gene TRBD1, 5 bases. Per the germline V gene, CDR1 is GTSNPN and CDR2 is SVGIG (reference sequence). Trimming left V 4 bases short and J 11 bases short, with 14 bases between. This CDR3 has 11 amino acids.

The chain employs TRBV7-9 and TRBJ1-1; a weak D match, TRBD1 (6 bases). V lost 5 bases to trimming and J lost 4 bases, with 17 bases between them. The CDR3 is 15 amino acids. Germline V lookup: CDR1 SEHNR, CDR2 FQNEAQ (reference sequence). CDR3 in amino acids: CASSLNRVSGTEAFF. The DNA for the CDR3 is TGTGCCAGCAGCCTAAACAGGGTTTCAGGCACTGAAGCTTTCTTT.

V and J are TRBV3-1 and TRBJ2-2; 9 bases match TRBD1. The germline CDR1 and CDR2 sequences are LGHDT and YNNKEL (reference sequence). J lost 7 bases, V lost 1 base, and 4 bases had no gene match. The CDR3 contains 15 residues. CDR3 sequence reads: CASSQGTGVGGELFF. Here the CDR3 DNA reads TGTGCCAGCAGCCAAGGGACAGGGGTTGGCGGGGAGCTGTTTTTT.